The 21 T cell receptor beta chains below all came from one sample that was sequenced in a study of T cells after yellow fever vaccination. TCRdb processed the 5' RACE reads anew with MiXCR; each CDR3 protein has one entry. The table has more than 350,000 distinct CDR3 sequences, around 10% seen once. Specimen: PBMCs, collected on the day of the first yellow fever vaccination. These TCRs come from a man younger than 35 who received the YFV17D yellow fever vaccine.

This clonotype was counted between two and nine times. This chain uses TRBV12-3 or TRBV12-4 with TRBJ2-3, with D unresolved. Trimming cost V 3 bases and J 2 bases, with 9 bases left between them. The CDR3 is 14 amino acids. The CDR3 loop is CASSFPRSTDTQYF. CDR3 sequence (DNA): TGTGCCAGCAGTTTCCCCCGATCCACAGATACGCAGTATTTT.

This clonotype has more than one count but fewer than ten. The V call is TRBV4-2, the J call TRBJ2-2, with 7 bases lining up with TRBD1. Germline V CDR1 and CDR2: LGHNA, YNFKEQ. J gave up 5 bases and V 3 bases, and 9 bases lay outside the gene matches. This CDR3 spans 16 amino acids. DNA for the CDR3: TGTGCCAGCAGCCAGGCCGAGACAGGGACGACCGGGGAGCTGTTTTTT. Residues: CASSQAETGTTGELFF.

Only a few counts were recorded for this clonotype. V gene TRBV7-2 combines with J gene TRBJ1-1; a possible D gene is TRBD1 (5 bases). This CDR3 contains 15 residues. Trimming took 6 bases from V and 5 from J, leaving 19 bases between them. CDR1 is SGHTA and CDR2 is FQGNSA in the germline V gene. This CDR3 is CASRPRLGEWTEAFF. In DNA form, the CDR3 reads TGTGCCAGCAGACCCCGACTGGGGGAATGGACTGAAGCTTTCTTT.

This clonotype showed up just a few times. V gene TRBV20-1 combines with J gene TRBJ2-1; 10 bases match TRBD1. Germline assignment: CDR1 DFQATT and CDR2 SNEGSKA (reference sequence). There are 13 residues in the CDR3. The CDR3 DNA sequence: TGCAACGCGCGGGACAGGGGACGGGCTGAGCAGTTCTTC. The encoded protein is CNARDRGRAEQFF.

In this sample, this clonotype turned up a few times. The chain is built from TRBV9 and TRBJ2-1, with TRBD1 as a possible D gene (5 bases). The CDR3 has 12 residues. Trimming cost V 3 bases and J 7 bases, with 8 bases left between them. In germline, CDR1 is SGDLS, CDR2 YYNGEE. The CDR3 coding sequence is TGTGCCAGCAGCGACAGGTGGAATGAGCAGTTCTTC. Its translation: CASSDRWNEQFF.

The rearrangement uses TRBV10-3 and TRBJ1-4, with a possible D match to TRBD1 (6 bases). This CDR3 is 12 amino acids long. V was pared by 11 bases and J by 3 bases, with 10 bases between. Germline V gene data show CDR1 as ENHRY and CDR2 as SYGVKD. The CDR3 region is CAAGQSNEKLFF. Written as DNA, the CDR3 is TGTGCCGCCGGACAGTCTAATGAAAAACTGTTTTTT.

This clonotype was seen more than once but under ten times. This chain connects TRBV6-2 or TRBV6-3 to TRBJ2-2; D may be TRBD1 (6 bases). Germline values: CDR1 MNHEY, CDR2 SVGEGT. The CDR3 loop spans 16 amino acids. V was cut by 7 bases and J by 1 base, with 16 bases left in between. This chain's CDR3 is CASTDPGQVNTGELFF. The CDR3 DNA reads TGTGCCAGCACAGACCCGGGACAAGTGAACACCGGGGAGCTGTTTTTT.

The chain combines TRBV6-4 with TRBJ2-1; TRBD2 matches 7 bases. V trimming: 0 bases; J trimming: 3 bases; junction bases outside the gene matches: 5. Germline CDR1 is MRHNA and CDR2 is SNTAGT. This CDR3 region has 16 residues. The CDR3 is CASSDSRGGDYNEQFF. CDR3 DNA: TGTGCCAGCAGTGACTCTCGTGGGGGGGACTACAATGAGCAGTTCTTC.

CDR3 residues: CASSPQGGSNQPQHF. CDR3 nucleotides: TGTGCCAGCTCACCGCAGGGTGGGAGCAATCAGCCCCAGCATTTT. The V call is TRBV18, the J call TRBJ1-5; perhaps TRBD1 as D (5 bases). V was cut by 3 bases and J by 1 base, with 10 bases left in between. CDR1 and CDR2 (germline): KGHSH, LQKENI. This CDR3 has 15 residues.

The sample holds a few counts of this clonotype. The chain is built from TRBV12-3 or TRBV12-4 and TRBJ2-5; tentatively, D is TRBD1 (6 bases). This CDR3 comprises 14 residues. V was shortened by 3 bases and J by 3 bases, with 11 bases between the two germline ends. The CDR3 sequence is CASSFRHREETQYF. The CDR3 bases are TGTGCCAGCAGTTTTCGGCACAGGGAAGAGACCCAGTACTTC.

There are a few counts of this clonotype. The V gene is TRBV4-3, the J gene TRBJ2-5; 13 positions match TRBD2. The germline V gene encodes CDR1 LGHNA and CDR2 YSLEER. The CDR3 length is 16 residues. Germline trimming cut 4 bases from V and 5 bases from J; bases unmatched to any gene: 7. The CDR3 here is CASSLTSTSGGETQYF. CDR3 coding DNA: TGCGCCAGCAGCCTCACGTCGACTAGCGGGGGGGAGACCCAGTACTTC.

The CDR3 sequence: CASSLFGLPLFYNSPLHF. As DNA, the CDR3 is TGCGCCAGCAGCCTCTTCGGCCTTCCGTTGTTCTATAATTCACCCCTCCACTTT. The genes are TRBV5-1 and TRBJ1-6; the D is unclear. Germline CDR1 SGHRS, CDR2 YFSETQ. The germline V and J ends were trimmed by 4 bases and 3 bases, with 20 bases remaining between them. The CDR3 is made up of 18 amino acids.

This clonotype was counted only a few times. The V call is TRBV4-1, the J call TRBJ1-6; D might be TRBD1 (5 bases). CDR3 length: 15 residues. From germline, CDR1 is MGHRA and CDR2 YSYEKL. Trimming took off 1 base at V and 9 bases at J, with 13 bases between the two ends. Here the CDR3 reads CASSQGLGEGSPLHF. The CDR3 bases are TGCGCCAGCAGCCAAGGACTAGGGGAGGGTTCACCCCTCCACTTT.

The chain uses TRBV7-8 and TRBJ1-6, with D unclear. The CDR3 consists of 12 residues. Germline V gene data show CDR1 as SGHVS and CDR2 as FQNEAQ. V dropped 3 bases and J dropped 13 bases, with 10 bases sitting between them. The CDR3 loop reads CASSFLLGPLHF. For the CDR3, the DNA is TGTGCCAGCAGCTTCCTCCTCGGGCCCCTCCACTTT.

A few counts support this clonotype. The gene calls are TRBV11-2 and TRBJ2-5; 8 bases align to TRBD2. Germline CDR1 reads SGHAT; CDR2 reads FQNNGV. The CDR3 sequence is 15 residues long. V lost 5 bases to trimming and J lost 2 bases; unmatched junction nucleotides: 7. CDR3 amino acids: CASSIGLAEQETQYF. As DNA, the CDR3 is TGTGCCAGCAGCATCGGACTAGCCGAGCAAGAGACCCAGTACTTC. The complete variable domain, with remaining parts taken from reference TRBV11-2 and TRBJ2-5, reads EAGVAQSPRYKIIEKRQSVAFWCNPISGHATLYWYQQILGQGPKLLIQFQNNGVVDDSQLPKDRFSAERLKGVDSTLKIQPAKLEDSAVYLCASSIGLAEQETQYFGPGTRLLVL.

This clonotype has ten or more counts. V is TRBV4-2 and J is TRBJ2-7; no clear D gene. Germline V lookup: CDR1 LGHNA, CDR2 YNFKEQ. The germline V and J ends were trimmed by 1 base and 3 bases, with 19 bases remaining between them. The CDR3 totals 17 residues. In nucleotides, the CDR3 is TGTGCCAGCAGCCAAGCAATCGATCCGACCGTGGGCTACGAGCAGTACTTC. Protein sequence: CASSQAIDPTVGYEQYF.

This clonotype was observed a few times. The CDR3 DNA sequence: TGTGCCATCAGTGAGTCGTGGGGGATCTTCGACTATGGCTACACCTTC. Translated, it gives CAISESWGIFDYGYTF. V gene TRBV10-3 combines with J gene TRBJ1-2; a weak D match, TRBD1 (5 bases). This CDR3 is 16 amino acids long. Deletions cut 0 bases from V and 3 bases from J, with 14 bases between. Germline CDR1 and CDR2: ENHRY and SYGVKD.

This clonotype appeared a few times. The genes are TRBV5-1 and TRBJ1-1; D perhaps matches TRBD1 (5 bases). V lost 1 base to trimming and J lost 1 base, with 8 bases between them. This CDR3 is built from 14 residues. Germline CDR1 SGHRS, CDR2 YFSETQ. The DNA for the CDR3 is TGCGCCAGCAGCTTGTACAGGTCGAACACTGAAGCTTTCTTT. Translation gives CASSLYRSNTEAFF.

This clonotype showed up just a few times. This chain connects TRBV20-1 to TRBJ2-1; TRBD1 agrees at 9 bases. The germline V gene has CDR1 DFQATT and CDR2 SNEGSKA (reference sequence). There are 14 residues in the CDR3. The trim removed 6 bases at V and 7 bases at J, leaving 10 bases unmatched. In DNA, the CDR3 is TGCAGTGCCCTCTCGGGACAGGGCCTGAATGAGCAGTTCTTC. The encoded protein is CSALSGQGLNEQFF.

The chain uses TRBV7-9 and TRBJ2-1; D gene unclear. The V end was cut by 3 bases, the J end by 3 bases, with 12 bases between. The CDR3 consists of 15 residues. Germline-derived CDR1 and CDR2 are SEHNR and FQNEAQ (reference sequence). CDR3 residues: CASSLENSVYNEQFF. Written as DNA, the CDR3 is TGTGCCAGCAGCTTGGAAAACAGCGTCTACAATGAGCAGTTCTTC.

In its sample, this clonotype was seen many times. The chain employs TRBV18 and TRBJ1-1; D is uncertain. The CDR3 has 15 residues. The germline gives CDR1 KGHSH, CDR2 LQKENI. The V and J ends lost 2 bases and 3 bases respectively, with 13 bases between them. The chain's CDR3 is CASSPRTGPDTEAFF. DNA for the CDR3: TGTGCCAGCTCACCAAGGACGGGTCCCGACACTGAAGCTTTCTTT.